The 27 T cell receptor beta chains given below trace back to one sample, sequenced in a study of response to subunit inactivated influenza vaccine. In TCRdb, the RT-PCR reads were re-called with MiXCR into one record per CDR3 protein. The sample has around 790,000 distinct CDR3 sequences; around 20% are singletons. This specimen was PBMCs from blood, taken 5 days after vaccination. These receptor sequences come from a man aged 50-59 years who received an inactivated influenza vaccine.

This clonotype was picked up many times. V is TRBV12-3 or TRBV12-4 and J is TRBJ2-7; D is tentatively TRBD1 or TRBD2 (7 bases each). The CDR3 extends over 14 amino acids. With 4 bases removed from V and 7 bases from J, the gap between germline ends came to 17 bases. The CDR3 loop is CASSSRSGGGEQYF. The CDR3 DNA reads as TGTGCCAGCAGTTCCCGATCAGGGGGGGGGGAGCAGTACTTC.

This clonotype was seen a handful of times. This rearrangement joins TRBV20-1 to TRBJ1-5; D gene unclear. Germline V gives CDR1 DFQATT, CDR2 SNEGSKA (reference sequence). The CDR3 extends over 12 amino acids. V was trimmed by 6 bases and J by 8 bases, leaving 14 bases between them. CDR3 in amino acids: CSAQKIRKPQHF. In nucleotides, the CDR3 is TGCAGTGCGCAAAAAATTCGGAAGCCCCAGCATTTT.

This clonotype was picked up a small number of times. DNA for the CDR3: TGTGCCATCAGTGTGGGGTTCACTGAAGCTTTCTTT. It encodes CAISVGFTEAFF. V and J are TRBV10-3 and TRBJ1-1; D gene uncertain. The CDR3 covers 12 residues. Deletions cut 4 bases from V and 4 bases from J, with 7 bases between. From germline, CDR1 is ENHRY and CDR2 SYGVKD.

This clonotype appeared a few times. V usage is TRBV7-9 and J usage is TRBJ2-7; no clear D. Trimming stripped 0 bases from V and 4 bases from J, with 7 bases between. Germline V gene data show CDR1 as SEHNR and CDR2 as FQNEAQ (reference sequence). The CDR3 sequence is 13 residues long. As DNA, the CDR3 is TGTGCCAGCAGCTTAGCCGCAGAATACGAGCAGTACTTC. Translation: CASSLAAEYEQYF.

This chain links TRBV6-2 or TRBV6-3 with TRBJ2-2; D is unclear. Germline lookup yields CDR1 MNHEY and CDR2 SVGEGT. Between the trimmed V and J ends, which lost 0 bases and 1 base, there was a span of 3 bases. The CDR3 consists of 14 residues. The CDR3: CASSYSQNTGELFF. The DNA of the CDR3 is TGTGCCAGCAGTTACTCACAGAACACCGGGGAGCTGTTTTTT.

The chain employs TRBV6-5 and TRBJ2-7, with D maybe TRBD1 (6 bases). CDR1 and CDR2 (germline): MNHEY, SVGAGI. This CDR3 is 18 amino acids long. The V end was cut by 0 bases, the J end by 0 bases, with 18 bases between. The CDR3 region has the DNA TGTGCCAGCAGTTACTCTAGTTCTCGGACAGCTACCTCCTACGAGCAGTACTTC. Its translation is CASSYSSSRTATSYEQYF.

V gene TRBV5-1 combines with J gene TRBJ2-3; a possible D gene is TRBD1 (5 bases). The CDR3 has 17 residues. V was shortened by 2 bases and J by 2 bases, with 18 bases between the two germline ends. The germline CDR1 and CDR2 sequences are SGHRS and YFSETQ. The DNA for the CDR3 is TGCGCCAGCAGCTTCTGGTCGCAGGGCCCAAACACAGATACGCAGTATTTT. This codes for CASSFWSQGPNTDTQYF.

The V call is TRBV6-2 or TRBV6-3, the J call TRBJ2-1; 9 bases are shared with TRBD2. With 9 bases clipped from V and 2 bases from J, the junction kept 2 bases outside the gene matches. CDR3 length: 13 amino acids. CDR1 MNHEY and CDR2 SVGEGT come from the germline V gene. The CDR3, as DNA: TGTGCCAGGGCTAGCGGGACCTACAATGAGCAGTTCTTC. Translation gives CARASGTYNEQFF.

This clonotype was found a few times. The V call is TRBV9, the J call TRBJ2-7; unclear D gene. Germline lookup yields CDR1 SGDLS and CDR2 YYNGEE. The CDR3 totals 15 residues. Trimming took 0 bases from V and 3 from J, leaving 13 bases between them. CDR3 region: CASSVASSSVYEQYF. The CDR3 DNA reads TGTGCCAGCAGCGTAGCATCTAGTTCTGTCTACGAGCAGTACTTC. The variable domain in full, with the rest retrieved from reference TRBV9 and TRBJ2-7, is DSGVTQTPKHLITATGQRVTLRCSPRSGDLSVYWYQQSLDQGLQFLIQYYNGEERAKGNILERFSAQQFPDLHSELNLSSLELGDSALYFCASSVASSSVYEQYFGPGTRLTVT.

This clonotype was detected once. J is TRBJ2-2 and V is TRBV12-3 or TRBV12-4; 8 nucleotides agree with TRBD2. This CDR3 is 14 amino acids long. J lost 5 bases, V lost 6 bases, and 5 bases had no gene match. CDR3 region: CASRRTSMTGELFF. CDR3 coding DNA: TGTGCCAGCAGGAGGACTAGCATGACCGGGGAGCTGTTTTTT.

The chain joins TRBV5-1 to TRBJ2-1; D unclear. The V and J ends lost 0 bases and 8 bases respectively, with 15 bases between them. Germline CDR1 SGHRS, CDR2 YFSETQ. CDR3 length equals 15 residues. CDR3 sequence (DNA): TGCGCCAGCAGCTTGGCCGGGCCCTCAAAAGATGAGCAGTTCTTC. Protein product: CASSLAGPSKDEQFF.

This clonotype was seen only a few times. This chain links TRBV5-4 with TRBJ2-7; D possibly uses TRBD1 or TRBD2 (6 bases each). V gave up 1 base and J gave up 4 bases, with 15 bases separating them. Germline CDR1 reads SGHNT; CDR2 reads YYREEE (reference sequence). The CDR3 runs 15 residues. The CDR3 is CASSLNVGGPYEQYF. The CDR3, as DNA: TGTGCCAGCAGCTTGAACGTCGGGGGCCCGTACGAGCAGTACTTC.

Many counts were recorded for this clonotype. The CDR3 DNA sequence: TGCAGCGTAACAGCGGGACTCGGGCAGTTCTTC. Translation: CSVTAGLGQFF. V usage is TRBV29-1 and J usage is TRBJ2-1; 7 nucleotides align to TRBD2. Germline CDR1 is SQVTM and CDR2 is ANQGSEA. J lost 12 bases, V lost 6 bases, and 8 bases had no gene match. CDR3 length equals 11 residues.

The table lists this clonotype with many counts. The chain uses TRBV7-7 and TRBJ2-1; TRBD2 aligns across 14 bases. The V and J ends lost 5 bases and 15 bases, in that order; junction bases with no gene match: 6. The CDR3 spans 13 residues. The germline gives CDR1 SSHAT, CDR2 FNYEAQ (reference sequence). CDR3 sequence: CASSVGLAGEVFF. The CDR3, as DNA: TGTGCCAGCAGCGTGGGACTAGCGGGAGAGGTGTTCTTC.

This clonotype was picked up a small number of times. The V call is TRBV4-3, the J call TRBJ2-1; TRBD2 matches at 11 bases. This CDR3 comprises 17 residues. V lost 0 bases and J lost 7; bases outside the gene matches: 8. Germline-derived CDR1 and CDR2 are LGHNA and YSLEER. The CDR3 region is CASSQDQQTSGANEQFF. The DNA of the CDR3 is TGCGCCAGCAGCCAAGATCAACAGACTAGCGGGGCGAATGAGCAGTTCTTC.

A few counts support this clonotype. V gene TRBV3-1 combines with J gene TRBJ2-1; tentatively, D is TRBD1 or TRBD2 (6 bases each). V gave up 4 bases and J gave up 9 bases, with 13 bases separating them. The CDR3 extends over 13 amino acids. The V gene's germline CDR1 is LGHDT and CDR2 YNNKEL (reference sequence). As DNA, the CDR3 is TGTGCCAGCAGCCTTCAGGGGAGGAGTGAGCAGTTCTTC. It yields the protein CASSLQGRSEQFF.

On this clonotype itself: Possible read error: a much larger clone is one base away. V usage is TRBV5-1 and J usage is TRBJ2-3; a possible D gene is TRBD1 (6 bases). In germline, CDR1 is SGHRS, CDR2 YFSETQ. Trimming took 0 bases from V and 2 from J, leaving 7 bases between them. This CDR3 is built from 14 residues. The CDR3 here is CASSLGDTTDTQYF. The CDR3 DNA follows: TGCGCCAGCAGCTTGGGGGACACCACAGATACGCAGTATTTT.

The sample holds a few counts of this clonotype. The chain combines TRBV4-2 with TRBJ1-2; 9 positions match TRBD1. V was clipped by 3 bases and J by 5 bases; unmatched bases: 10. Germline CDR1 and CDR2: LGHNA and YNFKEQ. The CDR3 runs 16 residues. CDR3 in amino acids: CASSQADRGSSYGYTF. CDR3 nucleotide sequence: TGTGCCAGCAGCCAGGCGGACAGGGGATCTTCGTATGGCTACACCTTC.

This clonotype was detected a few times. The chain links TRBV4-2 to TRBJ1-1; D not resolved. The CDR3 consists of 14 residues. Deletions cut 4 bases from V and 1 base from J, with 10 bases between. Germline lookup yields CDR1 LGHNA and CDR2 YNFKEQ. Here the CDR3 reads CASSPPTRNTEAFF. In DNA form, the CDR3 reads TGTGCCAGCAGCCCCCCGACCAGGAACACTGAAGCTTTCTTT.

V and J are TRBV6-2 or TRBV6-3 and TRBJ2-2; tentative D call: TRBD1 (5 bases). Germline V gives CDR1 MNHEY, CDR2 SVGEGT. CDR3 length equals 13 residues. V was pared by 3 bases and J by 5 bases, with 7 bases between. The DNA for the CDR3 is TGTGCCAGCAGTTATCCAGGGACCGGGGAGCTGTTTTTT. This codes for CASSYPGTGELFF.

This clonotype was observed a handful of times. The chain links TRBV6-1 to TRBJ1-2; TRBD1 matches at 9 bases. Germline V gene sequence: CDR1 MNHNS, CDR2 SASEGT. Trimming cost V 6 bases and J 6 bases; bases outside gene matches: 5. CDR3 length equals 13 residues. Here the CDR3 DNA reads TGTGCCAGCAGGCGACAGGGGGAGCATGGCTACACCTTC. It encodes CASRRQGEHGYTF.

This clonotype has at least ten counts. The chain uses TRBV4-2 and TRBJ2-5, with 8 bases identical to TRBD1. Losses at the gene ends were 4 bases for V and 5 bases for J; bases not matched to a gene: 12. In germline, CDR1 is LGHNA, CDR2 YNFKEQ. The CDR3 loop spans 16 amino acids. The CDR3 DNA reads as TGTGCCAGCAGCCGAGCGGTCGACAGGGGTTGGGAGACCCAGTACTTC. Protein product: CASSRAVDRGWETQYF.

This clonotype was counted between two and nine times. The genes are TRBV7-9 and TRBJ2-1; D might be TRBD2 (5 bases). CDR3 length equals 15 residues. V gave up 7 bases and J gave up 0 bases, with 13 bases separating them. The germline V gene encodes CDR1 SEHNR and CDR2 FQNEAQ (reference sequence). The CDR3 sequence: CASTRLSGSYNEQFF. For the CDR3, the DNA is TGTGCCAGCACTCGTCTAAGCGGCTCCTACAATGAGCAGTTCTTC.

The chain couples TRBV25-1 to TRBJ1-4; 8 nucleotides align to TRBD1. V gave up 3 bases and J gave up 4 bases; unmatched junction bases: 4. The CDR3 contains 15 residues. The germline CDR1 and CDR2 sequences are MGHDK and SYGVNS. The chain's CDR3 is CASSDPTGVNEKLFF. For the CDR3, the DNA is TGTGCCAGCAGTGACCCGACAGGGGTTAATGAAAAACTGTTTTTT.

The gene calls are TRBV7-9 and TRBJ2-7; 11 positions match TRBD1. Germline lookup yields CDR1 SEHNR and CDR2 FQNEAQ (reference sequence). The CDR3 loop spans 17 amino acids. V lost 1 base, J lost 2 bases, and 7 bases stayed unmatched. CDR3 DNA: TGTGCCAGCAGCTTAGGGTTGGGACAGGGGGAGCCCTACGAGCAGTACTTC. This translates into CASSLGLGQGEPYEQYF.

The chain has TRBV15 and TRBJ2-5, with no clear D. This CDR3 comprises 18 residues. V lost 0 bases and J lost 1, with 18 bases in between. In germline, CDR1 is LNHNV, CDR2 YYDKDF (reference sequence). The CDR3 DNA reads as TGTGCCACCAGCAGAGATTTAACCGGCTATGAACTCCAAGAGACCCAGTACTTC. Amino acid sequence: CATSRDLTGYELQETQYF.

The chain recombines TRBV14 with TRBJ2-1; D gene uncertain. Germline lookup yields CDR1 SGHDN and CDR2 FVKESK. The V end lost 6 bases, the J end lost 6 bases, and 15 bases lay between the germline ends. There are 14 residues in the CDR3. CDR3 loop: CASRPLLLGNEQFF. As DNA, the CDR3 is TGTGCCAGCAGACCTCTCCTGCTGGGCAATGAGCAGTTCTTC.